This TCR beta chain was found in a study of shared clonotypes between healthy human individuals. Study at large: The plates for each donor numbered three CD4 naive, three CD4 memory, two CD8 naive and one CD8 memory.

This clone came up many times. The CDR3 runs to 15 residues. V lost 2 bases, J lost 8 bases, and 18 bases lay in between. The germline gives CDR1 GTSNPN, CDR2 SVGIG (reference sequence). Per the original methods: Filtering differed because ImmunoSEQ produced junction-only sequences that carried no quality scores. Clones were sequenced by immunoSEQ multiplex PCR, and TCRdb holds only the in-frame ones, with some missing. Clone size and V and J calls were adopted from that table, with D and trimming inferred from the DNA. The repertoire holds over a million clones, with approximately 80% as singletons. The receptor comes from a man between 18 and 35 years old in good health. Some clones in this sample may be carry-over from other donors' samples. Sequenced sample: memory CD4+ T cells from PBMCs. Subset noted: CD45RA-negative fraction. The rearrangement joins TRBV30 to TRBJ1-4; D is possibly TRBD1 (5 bases). CDR3 residues: CAWSPGGTKREKLFF. The DNA of the CDR3 is TGTGCCTGGAGTCCGGGGGGGACCAAGAGGGAAAAACTGTTTTTT.